The rows below give T cell receptor beta chains drawn from one sample of a study of blood T cell repertoires in COVID-19. This table comes from immunoSEQ multiplex PCR, and its TCRdb copy is limited to in-frame clones, with some not included. The data show roughly 500,000 clones, with approximately 87% seen just once and about 2% held by the top ten. The specimen sequenced was PBMCs or T cells enriched from blood (not recorded which). The receptors were sampled from a woman in her 40s who had recovered from COVID-19. The CDR3 runs from the conserved cysteine through the conserved F or W. The order of the fields is J gene, V gene, D gene, CDR3 protein, CDR3 DNA. D genes are given only for firm matches.

TRBJ1-3,TRBV5-8,TRBD1,CASSFRDRGQFSGNTIYF,TGTGCCAGCAGCTTCCGGGACAGGGGCCAATTCTCTGGAAACACCATATATTTT
TRBJ2-1,TRBV7-2,TRBD2,CASSRLPGLVIGNNNEQFF,TGTGCCAGCAGCAGATTGCCGGGACTAGTAATAGGAAATAACAATGAGCAGTTCTTC
TRBJ2-1,TRBV27,.,CASSSSGSSYNEQFF,TGTGCCAGCAGCTCAAGCGGCAGCTCCTACAATGAGCAGTTCTTC
TRBJ2-2,TRBV24-1,.,CATSKNTGELFF,TGTGCCACCAGCAAGAACACCGGGGAGCTGTTTTTT
TRBJ1-5,TRBV12-5,TRBD1,CASGSDRGQPQHF,TGTGCTAGTGGTTCGGACAGGGGCCAGCCCCAGCATTTT
TRBJ2-2,TRBV5-1,TRBD2,CASSLALGLAMNTGELFF,TGCGCCAGCAGCTTGGCCCTGGGACTAGCGATGAACACCGGGGAGCTGTTTTTT
TRBJ2-7,TRBV27,TRBD2,CASSIRFRTSGRDYEQYF,TGTGCCAGCAGCATAAGATTTCGGACTAGCGGGAGGGACTACGAGCAGTACTTC
TRBJ1-3,TRBV11-3,.,CASSLDRGNTIYF,TGTGCCAGCAGCTTAGACAGAGGAAACACCATATATTTT
TRBJ1-5,TRBV19,.,CASSLRTGNQPQHF,TGTGCCAGTAGTCTCCGGACGGGAAATCAGCCCCAGCATTTT
TRBJ1-1,TRBV11-3,.,CASSLQGTEAFF,TGTGCCAGCAGCTTACAGGGGACTGAAGCTTTCTTT
TRBJ2-3,TRBV3-1/TRBV3-2,.,CASSRTDGTDTQYF,TGTGCCAGCAGCAGGACAGACGGCACAGATACGCAGTATTTT
TRBJ1-1,TRBV4-1,.,CASSQKIARLRTEAFF,TGCGCCAGCAGCCAAAAAATAGCGCGATTGCGGACTGAAGCTTTCTTT
TRBJ1-6,TRBV15,.,CATSRGTVNSPLHF,TGTGCCACCAGCAGAGGGACAGTTAATTCACCCCTCCACTTT
TRBJ2-2,TRBV18,TRBD2,CASSPQATSGSVAGELFF,TGTGCCAGCTCACCACAGGCGACTAGCGGGAGTGTAGCCGGGGAGCTGTTTTTT